A selection of T cell receptor beta chains follows, all from one sample in a study of cytomegalovirus exposure and HLA in healthy donors. Libraries were prepared by immunoSEQ multiplex PCR; TCRdb keeps only in-frame clonotypes and omits some of them. Of around 150,000 clones detected, 77% appear once; the ten largest clones hold about 4%. The sequenced sample consisted of PBMCs. These receptors all come from a man in his thirties or forties in good health and CMV-seropositive. CDR3s include the opening cysteine and the closing phenylalanine or tryptophan. Clone size, where shown, is once, few, many, or a class for clones that have expanded.

len | j_gene | abundance | v_gene | CDR3aa
14 | TRBJ2-2 | - | TRBV30 | CAWRWTADTGELFF
14 | TRBJ1-1 | - | TRBV6-1 | CASLLRQGNTEAFF
14 | TRBJ1-1 | - | TRBV15 | CATSTGGDNTEAFF
13 | TRBJ2-5 | - | TRBV5-8 | CASSLTSGGTQYF
15 | TRBJ2-5 | - | TRBV6-1 | CASSTTSGGGETQYF
14 | TRBJ2-7 | - | TRBV15 | CATSGGLSSYEQYF
13 | TRBJ1-2 | once | TRBV7-9 | CASSLPGDYGYTF
14 | TRBJ2-7 | - | TRBV27 | CASSRGQGSYEQYF
16 | TRBJ2-7 | - | TRBV5-1 | CASSLSGTGGRDEQYF
16 | TRBJ1-6 | - | TRBV7-8 | CASSLAPGTGVSPLHF
14 | TRBJ1-2 | few | TRBV5-1 | CASSQTGVGYGYTF
12 | TRBJ2-5 | - | TRBV7-2 | CASRAGGETQYF
14 | TRBJ2-7 | - | TRBV5-1 | CASSQIQGSYEQYF
15 | TRBJ1-4 | - | TRBV29-1 | CSVVLGGIANEKLFF
14 | TRBJ1-2 | - | TRBV10-2 | CASSEAGGNYGYTF
15 | TRBJ2-5 | - | TRBV5-4 | CASTPPGGGSRSQYF
14 | TRBJ2-7 | - | TRBV4-1 | CASSHFGGGNEQYF
12 | TRBJ2-7 | - | TRBV5-1 | CASRPDRVEQYF
15 | TRBJ2-5 | - | TRBV15 | CATSPSGGVQETQYF
14 | TRBJ1-2 | - | TRBV6-5 | CASSTLGRAYGYTF
13 | TRBJ1-5 | - | TRBV11-1 | CASSFSSNQPQHF
14 | TRBJ1-2 | - | TRBV19 | CASSMRQGAELHTF
15 | TRBJ1-1 | - | TRBV30 | CAWNRGGSKNTEAFF
12 | TRBJ1-1 | - | TRBV28 | CASSPSRAEAFF
12 | TRBJ2-7 | few | TRBV5-5 | CASSLIGREEYF
13 | TRBJ2-5 | - | TRBV5-6 | CASVAGRQETQYF
15 | TRBJ2-5 | - | TRBV7-9 | CASSLGTGNLETQYF
16 | TRBJ2-1 | - | TRBV14 | CASSQVPSLSYNEQFF
14 | TRBJ2-7 | once | TRBV5-4 | CASSLAGGPYEQYF
14 | TRBJ2-7 | few | TRBV7-2 | CASSSGTRTYEQYF
14 | TRBJ1-5 | - | TRBV5-8 | CASSLGQGHQPQHF
14 | TRBJ1-5 | - | TRBV2 | CASSENLQGQPQHF
15 | TRBJ1-3 | - | TRBV30 | CAWGQGASSGNTIYF
14 | TRBJ1-2 | - | TRBV4-1 | CASSHPGTVYGYTF